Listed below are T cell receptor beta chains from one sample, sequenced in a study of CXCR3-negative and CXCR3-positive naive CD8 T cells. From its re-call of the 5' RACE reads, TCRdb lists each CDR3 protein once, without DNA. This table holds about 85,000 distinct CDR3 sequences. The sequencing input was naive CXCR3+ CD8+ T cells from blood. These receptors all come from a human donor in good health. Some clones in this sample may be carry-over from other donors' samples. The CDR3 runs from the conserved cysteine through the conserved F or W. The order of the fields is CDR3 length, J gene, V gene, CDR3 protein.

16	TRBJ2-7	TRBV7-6	CASSFSGTGASYEQYF
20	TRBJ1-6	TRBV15	CATSPRRQAGESSYNSPLHF
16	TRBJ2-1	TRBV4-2	CASSQEGVGLDNEQFF
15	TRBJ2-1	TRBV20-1	CSARSDLAGVDEQFF
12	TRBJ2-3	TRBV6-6	CASSYGLDTQYF
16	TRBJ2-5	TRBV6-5	CASSYSSLAVEETQYF
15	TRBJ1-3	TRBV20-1	CSASVLEGTGNTIYF
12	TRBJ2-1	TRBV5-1	CASFEGGNEQFF
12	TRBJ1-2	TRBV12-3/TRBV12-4	CASSFDNYGYTF
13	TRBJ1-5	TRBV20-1	CSTRQGESQPQHF
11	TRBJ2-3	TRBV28	CASSFTDTQYF
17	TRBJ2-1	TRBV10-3	CAISDPAVGGGSNEQFF
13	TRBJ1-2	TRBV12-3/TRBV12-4	CASSSGTSYGYTF
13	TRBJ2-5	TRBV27	CASSPQGQETQYF
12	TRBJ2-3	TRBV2	CASSAGKDTQYF
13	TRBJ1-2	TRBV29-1	CSVEVRAGYGYTF
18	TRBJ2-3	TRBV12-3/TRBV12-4	CASSLTGLAGAYTDTQYF
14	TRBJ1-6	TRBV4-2	CASSQRQLNSPLHF
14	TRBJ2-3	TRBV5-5	CASSLVAGEDTQYF
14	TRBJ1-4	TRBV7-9	CASSVTGVNEKLFF
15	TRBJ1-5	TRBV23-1	CASRTGTGDNQPQHF
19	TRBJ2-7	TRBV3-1	CASSQEFGLDGTGVYEQYF
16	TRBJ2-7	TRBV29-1	CSVELFLEGISYEQYF
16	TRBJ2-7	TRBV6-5	CASSYSRGGAPYEQYF
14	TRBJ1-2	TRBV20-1	CSALKRGVNYGYTF
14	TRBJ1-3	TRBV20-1	CSAPTRGSGNTIYF
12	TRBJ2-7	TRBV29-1	CSVRTGGYEQYF
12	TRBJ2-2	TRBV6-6	CASSHSGGELFF
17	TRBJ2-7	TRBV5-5	CASSFGSLPTPTYEQYF
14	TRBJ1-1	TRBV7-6	CASSPPGQFTEAFF
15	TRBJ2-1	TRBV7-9	CASIPTGGKGDEQFF
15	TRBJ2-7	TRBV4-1	CASSQVGGAFYEQYF
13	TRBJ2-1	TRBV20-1	CSARTSADNEQFF
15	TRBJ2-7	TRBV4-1	CASSHRTGTPYEQYF
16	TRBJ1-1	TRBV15	CATSSRDRAMNTEAFF
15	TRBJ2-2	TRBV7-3	CASSGGLGDTGELFF
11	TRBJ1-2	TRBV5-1	CASSGNYGYTF
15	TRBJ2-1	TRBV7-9	CASSLVIADYNEQFF
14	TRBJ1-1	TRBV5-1	CASSLTGVGTEAFF
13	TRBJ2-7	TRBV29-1	CSVGTDPDYEQYF
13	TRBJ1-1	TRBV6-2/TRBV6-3	CASSYSRQTEAFF
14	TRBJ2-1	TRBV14	CASSPPGGGHEQFF
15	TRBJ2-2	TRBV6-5	CASSYGTGSRGELFF
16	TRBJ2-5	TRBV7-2	CASSLEGGGGWETQYF
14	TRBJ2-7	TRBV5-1	CASSLSSAAYEQYF